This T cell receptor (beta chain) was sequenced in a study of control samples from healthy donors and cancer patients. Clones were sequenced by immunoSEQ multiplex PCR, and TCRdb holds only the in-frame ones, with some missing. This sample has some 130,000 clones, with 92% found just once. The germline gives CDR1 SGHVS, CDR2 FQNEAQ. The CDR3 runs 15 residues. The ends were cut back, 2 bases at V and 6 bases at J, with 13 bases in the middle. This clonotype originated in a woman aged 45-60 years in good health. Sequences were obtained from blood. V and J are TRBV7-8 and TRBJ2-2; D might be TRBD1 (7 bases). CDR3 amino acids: CASSLKTGEAGELFF. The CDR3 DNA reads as TGTGCCAGCAGCTTAAAAACAGGGGAGGCCGGGGAGCTGTTTTTT.